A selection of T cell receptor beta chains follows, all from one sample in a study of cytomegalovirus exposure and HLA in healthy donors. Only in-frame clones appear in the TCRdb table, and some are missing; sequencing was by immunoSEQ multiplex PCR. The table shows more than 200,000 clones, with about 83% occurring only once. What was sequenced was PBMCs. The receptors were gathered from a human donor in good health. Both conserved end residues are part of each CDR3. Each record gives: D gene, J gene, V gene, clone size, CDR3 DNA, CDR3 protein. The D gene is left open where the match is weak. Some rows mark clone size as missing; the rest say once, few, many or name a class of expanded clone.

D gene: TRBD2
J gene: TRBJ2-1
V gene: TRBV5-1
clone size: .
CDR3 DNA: TGCGCCAGCAGCGATGGAGAACTAGCGGGAGTATCCTTGGGGCCGGGTGAGCAGTTCTTC
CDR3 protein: CASSDGELAGVSLGPGEQFF

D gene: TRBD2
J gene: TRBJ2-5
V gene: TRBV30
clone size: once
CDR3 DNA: TGTGCCTGGAGTGTAGTGGCGGGAGGCCTTTTAAGGACCCAGTACTTC
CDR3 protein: CAWSVVAGGLLRTQYF

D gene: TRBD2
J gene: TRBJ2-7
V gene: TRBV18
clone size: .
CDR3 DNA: TGTGCCAGCTCACCATGGACTAGCTCCTACGAGCAGTACTTC
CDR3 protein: CASSPWTSSYEQYF

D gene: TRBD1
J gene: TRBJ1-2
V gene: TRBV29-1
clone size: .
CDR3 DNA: TGCAGCGTTGAAGTGGGACAGGGGTTCCTCTATGGCTACACCTTC
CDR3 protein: CSVEVGQGFLYGYTF

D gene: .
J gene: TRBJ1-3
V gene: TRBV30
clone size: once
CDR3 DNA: TGTGCCTGGAGTGCGCTATCTACTGGAAACACCATATATTTT
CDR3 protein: CAWSALSTGNTIYF

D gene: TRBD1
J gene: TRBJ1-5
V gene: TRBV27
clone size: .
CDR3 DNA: TGTGCCAGCAAGTCGGGACAGGGGATTCAGCCCCAGCATTTT
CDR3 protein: CASKSGQGIQPQHF

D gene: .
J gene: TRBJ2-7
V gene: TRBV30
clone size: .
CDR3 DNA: TGTGCCTGGAGTAGTCAGGTCTACGAGCAGTACTTC
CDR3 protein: CAWSSQVYEQYF

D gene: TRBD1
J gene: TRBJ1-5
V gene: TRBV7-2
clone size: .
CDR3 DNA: TGTGCCAGCAGCTTAGTCGCGACAGGGGGCGGTCAGCCCCAGCATTTT
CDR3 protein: CASSLVATGGGQPQHF

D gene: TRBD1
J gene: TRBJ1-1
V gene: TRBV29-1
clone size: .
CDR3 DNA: TGCAGCGCCCAGGGACAGATGAACACTGAAGCTTTCTTT
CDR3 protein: CSAQGQMNTEAFF

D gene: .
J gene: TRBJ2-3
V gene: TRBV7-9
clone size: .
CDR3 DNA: TGTGCCCTTCAGTTGACACACCTTGGGGATACGCAGTATTTT
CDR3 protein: CALQLTHLGDTQYF

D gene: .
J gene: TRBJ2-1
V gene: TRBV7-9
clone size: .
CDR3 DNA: TGTGCCAGCACCCCCCTAGGTTATGGCTACAATGAGCAGTTCTTC
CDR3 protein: CASTPLGYGYNEQFF

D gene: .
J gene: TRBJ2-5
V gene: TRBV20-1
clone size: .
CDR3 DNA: TGCAGTGCTAGTTTCAGGGGAACCCAGTACTTC
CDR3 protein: CSASFRGTQYF

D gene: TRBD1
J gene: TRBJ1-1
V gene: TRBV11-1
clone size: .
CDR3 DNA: TGTGCCAGCAGCTTAGGCCTATGGACAGGAGAGTTGAACACTGAAGCTTTCTTT
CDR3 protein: CASSLGLWTGELNTEAFF

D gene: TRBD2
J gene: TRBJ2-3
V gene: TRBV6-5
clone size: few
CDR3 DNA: TGTGCCAGCAGTCCAGGACTAGCGAGTAGGGATACGCAGTATTTT
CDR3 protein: CASSPGLASRDTQYF

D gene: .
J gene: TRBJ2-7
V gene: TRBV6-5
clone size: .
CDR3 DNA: TGTGCCAGCAGTTACTCGGTCGCGGCAACCTACGAGCAGTACTTC
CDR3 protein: CASSYSVAATYEQYF

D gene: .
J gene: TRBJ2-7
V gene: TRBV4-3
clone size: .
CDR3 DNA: TGCGCCAGCAGCCAAGAAGAGGGCAGGTACTACGAGCAGTACTTC
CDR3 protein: CASSQEEGRYYEQYF

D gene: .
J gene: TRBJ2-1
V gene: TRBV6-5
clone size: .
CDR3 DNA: TGTGCCAGCAGTTACTCGGGCAGACCGCCCTACAATGAGCAGTTCTTC
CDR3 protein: CASSYSGRPPYNEQFF

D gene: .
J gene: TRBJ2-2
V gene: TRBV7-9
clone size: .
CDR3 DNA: TGTGCCAGCAGCTTAGTTCTCGGTTATCGGAGCACCGGGGAGCTGTTTTTT
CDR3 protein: CASSLVLGYRSTGELFF